This T cell receptor (beta chain) was recorded in a study of shared clonotypes between healthy human individuals. The wider study: Each donor contributed plates that comprised three CD4 naive, three CD4 memory, two CD8 naive and one CD8 memory.

Germline V gene sequence: CDR1 LGHNT, CDR2 FRNRAP. V gave up 6 bases and J gave up 7 bases; unmatched junction bases: 15. This CDR3 has 16 residues. How the authors handled the data: Filtering was not the same, since immunoSEQ gave junction-only sequences without quality scores. Data came from immunoSEQ multiplex PCR; TCRdb stores just in-frame clones and leaves some out. Clonal size and the V and J genes are those of that table, whereas D and trimming came from the DNA. The data show fewer than 3 million clones, with roughly 92% seen just once and approximately 0.4% held by the top ten. The study's findings and limits: Generally, naive subsets came out with larger estimated richness than memory subsets. Shared clonotypes: about 4.6% naive CD4, around 3.4% naive CD8, about 2.5% memory CD4, approximately 0.37% memory CD8.

As concerns this clone: Its specificity is unknown.

The origin of this receptor is a man between 18 and 35 years old in good health. Some clones in this sample may be carry-over from other donors' samples. The specimen sequenced was naive CD4+ T cells from PBMCs. Subset here: CD45RA+ positively selected. The genes are TRBV12-5 and TRBJ2-3; 8 nucleotides line up with TRBD1. CDR3 coding DNA: TGTGCTAGTGGCCGTCCGACAGGGGTAGACGGACATACGCAGTATTTT. Amino acid sequence: CASGRPTGVDGHTQYF. The whole variable domain, remainder taken from reference TRBV12-5 and TRBJ2-3, is DARVTQTPRHKVTEMGQEVTMRCQPILGHNTVFWYRQTMMQGLELLAYFRNRAPLDDSGMPKDRFSAEMPDATLATLKIQPSEPRDSAVYFCASGRPTGVDGHTQYFGPGTRLTVL.